This paragraph reports one T cell receptor beta chain. The target of this receptor is not known. Base qualities are missing; no much larger clone stands one base away. These data come from a study of control samples from healthy donors and cancer patients (dated by TCRdb to 2020 to 2021). Libraries were made using the immunoSEQ multiplex PCR assay. This immuneACCESS table, as held by TCRdb, lists in-frame sequences with V and J called but not all clones. Of the missing ones, under half trace to an unresolved V gene in checked studies; the others have no known cause. Within this sample are over 100,000 clones, with approximately 92% of them counted one time only. Around 6% of the sample rests with the top ten. This sequence originates from a man younger than 35 in good health. Source material: blood.

The DNA sequence is given as TGTGCCAGCAAAGGAGGAGAGGGAGGGACGCAGTATTTT. It is translated as CASKGGEGGTQYF. In this chain, TRBV25-1 is recombined with TRBJ2-3, with 7 middle bases fitting TRBD2. CDR1 and CDR2 are drawn from the germline V gene: MGHDK, SYGVNS. The CDR3 measures 13 amino acids from cysteine to phenylalanine. Only CDR3 DNA is held: 39 bases, read in frame from base 1. Compared with germline, V lacks 7 bases and J lacks 9 bases; bases without a gene match: 10. With all but the CDR3 taken from the reference TRBV25-1 and TRBJ2-3 genes, the full variable domain is: EADIYQTPRYLVIGTGKKITLECSQTMGHDKMYWYQQDPGMELHLIHYSYGVNSTEKGDLSSESTVSRIRTEHFPLTLESARPSHTSQYLCASKGGEGGTQYFGPGTRLTVL.